Below, one T cell receptor (beta chain) is given with its context. Its target is unknown. Reverse transcription of all isolated RNA meant that expressed TCRB transcripts were sequenced. Sequencing used immunoSEQ multiplex PCR; TCRdb keeps in-frame clones, though not all of them. The table records about 200,000 clones, 11% of them present only once. The data are from a study of beta chain features in type 1 diabetes. Study conclusions and caveats: Relative to healthy donors, patients appeared to have naive, central memory and Treg TCRB repertoires that were more similar.

V lost 3 bases and J 1 base, leaving 1 base between the germline ends. Germline V gives CDR1 SGHTA, CDR2 FQGNSA. The CDR3 spans 12 residues. Specimen: central memory CD4+ T cells from blood. This receptor was taken from a man between 18 and 29 years old in good health. This chain uses TRBV7-2 with TRBJ2-1, with D unclear. The DNA for the CDR3 is TGTGCCAGCAGCTTGTCCTACAATGAGCAGTTCTTC. Protein sequence: CASSLSYNEQFF.